One and the same sample provided the 10 T cell receptor beta chains below, sequenced in a study of cytomegalovirus exposure and HLA in healthy donors. The PCR ran on 60 Vbeta and 13 Jbeta primers. Measured with immunoSEQ multiplex PCR; TCRdb has only the in-frame clones, and not every one. Among roughly 130,000 clones, approximately 57% were seen once, and the ten largest hold roughly 1.8%. Sequenced sample: PBMCs. Receptor source: a male donor in good health and CMV-seronegative.

The chain couples TRBV5-4 to TRBJ2-1, with 8 bases identical to TRBD2. V dropped 3 bases and J dropped 3; count of bases not matched to a gene: 5. Germline V gene lookup returns CDR1 SGHNT and CDR2 YYREEE (reference sequence). This CDR3 has 15 residues. CDR3 DNA: TGTGCCAGCAGCTATGCGGGGGGACGCTACAATGAGCAGTTCTTC. It yields the protein CASSYAGGRYNEQFF.

In the case of this clone: The sample holds other DNA sequences that translate to the same CDR3. The chain links TRBV6-5 to TRBJ1-2, with a tentative D call TRBD1 (6 bases). Germline V gives CDR1 MNHEY, CDR2 SVGAGI. The CDR3 is 15 amino acids. Trimming cost V 2 bases and J 3 bases, with 13 bases left between them. DNA of the CDR3: TGTGCCAGCAGTTACGGGCGGGGGGCTGACTATGGCTACACCTTC. It specifies CASSYGRGADYGYTF.

This clone was observed once. The chain joins TRBV6-5 to TRBJ1-2, with 8 bases aligning to TRBD1. This CDR3 has 13 residues. The junction had 4 bases not matched to a gene; V was cut back by 7 bases and J by 3 bases. In germline, CDR1 is MNHEY, CDR2 SVGAGI. CDR3 coding DNA: TGTGCCAGCACTGACAGGGGATACTATGGCTACACCTTC. Its protein is CASTDRGYYGYTF.

The chain recombines TRBV18 with TRBJ1-3; D uncertain. The CDR3 totals 14 residues. Trimming left V 3 bases short and J 4 bases short, with 10 bases between. Germline values: CDR1 KGHSH, CDR2 LQKENI. Written as DNA, the CDR3 is TGTGCCAGCTCACCTTCCGGGGTGGGAAACACCATATATTTT. Its translation: CASSPSGVGNTIYF. Using reference TRBV18 and TRBJ1-3 for the parts outside the CDR3, the full variable domain is NAGVMQNPRHLVRRRGQEARLRCSPMKGHSHVYWYRQLPEEGLKFMVYLQKENIIDESGMPKERFSAEFPKEGPSILRIQQVVRGDSAAYFCASSPSGVGNTIYFGEGSWLTVV.

This chain joins TRBV7-2 and TRBJ2-7; 9 bases are a match to TRBD2. Germline-derived CDR1 and CDR2 are SGHTA and FQGNSA. V was clipped by 1 base and J by 9 bases; unmatched bases: 13. CDR3 length: 16 amino acids. CDR3 sequence reads: CASSLESSAGGAGQYF. The DNA for the CDR3 is TGTGCCAGCAGCTTAGAATCTAGCGCGGGGGGGGCGGGGCAGTACTTC.

The chain links TRBV10-3 to TRBJ1-3, with TRBD1 matching 7 bases. The trim removed 2 bases at V and 2 bases at J, leaving 6 bases unmatched. Germline V gives CDR1 ENHRY, CDR2 SYGVKD. The CDR3 runs 16 residues. The CDR3 loop reads CAISEHEGATGNTIYF. CDR3 in DNA: TGTGCCATCAGTGAGCATGAGGGGGCGACTGGAAACACCATATATTTT.

Regarding this clone: One end of the junction fails to match germline, which may point to a read error. J is TRBJ1-6 and V is TRBV6-5, with a possible D match to TRBD1 (6 bases). This CDR3 has 16 amino acids. Germline CDR1 is MNHEY and CDR2 is SVGAGI. CDR3 amino acids: CARSYPRGSGNSPLHF. For the CDR3, the DNA is TGTGCCCGCAGTTACCCGAGGGGGTCGGGTAATTCACCCCTCCACTTT.

The V call is TRBV13, the J call TRBJ1-4; perhaps TRBD1 as D (6 bases). This CDR3 spans 18 amino acids. Trimming shortened V by 3 bases and J by 6 bases, and 23 bases separated the two germline ends. CDR1 is PRHDT and CDR2 is FYEKMQ in the germline V gene (reference sequence). For the CDR3, the DNA is TGTGCCAGCAGCTTTTCGACTGGGGGCACTCTCAAGGATGAAAAACTGTTTTTT. Protein sequence: CASSFSTGGTLKDEKLFF. Full variable domain (rest looked up from reference TRBV13 and TRBJ1-4): AAGVIQSPRHLIKEKRETATLKCYPIPRHDTVYWYQQGPGQDPQFLISFYEKMQSDKGSIPDRFSAQQFSDYHSELNMSSLELGDSALYFCASSFSTGGTLKDEKLFFGSGTQLSVL.

The chain is built from TRBV7-2 and TRBJ2-5; 7 bases map to TRBD2. Matching the DNA end better, TRBJ2-7 makes the J call doubtful. The CDR3 spans 15 residues. Germline CDR1 SGHTA, CDR2 FQGNSA. The CDR3 DNA sequence: TGTGCCAGCAGCTTTAGTATCGGGGGGAGGTACGAGCAGTACTTC. It is translated as CASSFSIGGRYEQYF.

The table lists this clone with a few counts. The rearrangement joins TRBV7-3 to TRBJ2-7; 8 bases align to TRBD1. Germline CDR1 is SGHTA and CDR2 is FQGTGA. The CDR3 consists of 13 residues. V was clipped by 5 bases and J by 5 bases; unmatched bases: 5. The CDR3 here is CASSRGQGNEQYF. The CDR3 DNA follows: TGTGCCAGCAGCCGTGGACAGGGAAACGAGCAGTACTTC.